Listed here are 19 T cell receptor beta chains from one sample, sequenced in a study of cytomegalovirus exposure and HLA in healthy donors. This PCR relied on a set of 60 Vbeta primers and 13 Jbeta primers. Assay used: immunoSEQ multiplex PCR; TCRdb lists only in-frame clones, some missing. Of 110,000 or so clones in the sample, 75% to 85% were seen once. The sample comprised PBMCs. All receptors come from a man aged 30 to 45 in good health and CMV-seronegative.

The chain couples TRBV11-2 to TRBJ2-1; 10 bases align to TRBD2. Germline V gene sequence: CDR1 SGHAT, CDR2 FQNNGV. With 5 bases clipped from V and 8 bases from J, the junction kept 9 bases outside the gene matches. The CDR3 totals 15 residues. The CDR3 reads CASSQGASGSYEQFF. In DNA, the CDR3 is TGTGCCAGCAGCCAAGGGGCTAGCGGGAGCTATGAGCAGTTCTTC.

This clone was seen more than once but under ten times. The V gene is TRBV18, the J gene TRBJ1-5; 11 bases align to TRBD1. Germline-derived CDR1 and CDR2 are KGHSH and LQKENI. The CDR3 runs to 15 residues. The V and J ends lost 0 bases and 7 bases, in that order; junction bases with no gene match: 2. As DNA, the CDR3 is TGTGCCAGCTCACCACCCGGGACAGGGGGGCAGCCCCAGCATTTT. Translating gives CASSPPGTGGQPQHF. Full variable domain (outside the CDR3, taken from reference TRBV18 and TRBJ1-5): NAGVMQNPRHLVRRRGQEARLRCSPMKGHSHVYWYRQLPEEGLKFMVYLQKENIIDESGMPKERFSAEFPKEGPSILRIQQVVRGDSAAYFCASSPPGTGGQPQHFGDGTRLSIL.

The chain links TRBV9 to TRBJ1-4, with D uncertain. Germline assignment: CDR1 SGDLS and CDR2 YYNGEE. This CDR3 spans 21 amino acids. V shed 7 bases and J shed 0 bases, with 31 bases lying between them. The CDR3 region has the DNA TGTGCCAGCCCAGAGGGTGTCGCGGCTATTCGGAGTTATGCAACTAATGAAAAACTGTTTTTT. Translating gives CASPEGVAAIRSYATNEKLFF.

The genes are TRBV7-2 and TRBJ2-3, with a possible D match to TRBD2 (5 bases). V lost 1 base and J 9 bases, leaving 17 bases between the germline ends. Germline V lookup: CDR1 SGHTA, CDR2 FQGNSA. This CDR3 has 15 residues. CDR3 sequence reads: CASSLGLPRVSTQYF. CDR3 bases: TGTGCCAGCAGCTTAGGACTACCCCGAGTGTCGACGCAGTATTTT.

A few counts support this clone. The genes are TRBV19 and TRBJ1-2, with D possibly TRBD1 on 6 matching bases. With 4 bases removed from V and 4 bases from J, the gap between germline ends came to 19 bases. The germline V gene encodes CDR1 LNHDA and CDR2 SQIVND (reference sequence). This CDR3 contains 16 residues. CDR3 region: CASSTRGEIGLYGYTF. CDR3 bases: TGTGCCAGTAGTACCAGGGGAGAGATAGGGCTCTATGGCTACACCTTC.

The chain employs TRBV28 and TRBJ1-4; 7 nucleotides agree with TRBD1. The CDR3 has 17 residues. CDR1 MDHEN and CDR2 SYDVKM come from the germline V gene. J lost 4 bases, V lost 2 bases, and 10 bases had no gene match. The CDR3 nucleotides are TGTGCCAGCAGTTTACCCACGGGACAGTCGGATAATGAAAAACTGTTTTTT. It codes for CASSLPTGQSDNEKLFF.

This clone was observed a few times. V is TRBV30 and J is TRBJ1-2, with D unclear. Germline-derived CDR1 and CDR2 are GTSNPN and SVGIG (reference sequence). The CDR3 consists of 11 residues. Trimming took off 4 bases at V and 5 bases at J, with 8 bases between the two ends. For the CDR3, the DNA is TGTGCCTGGACCGTCGGGTATGGCTACACCTTC. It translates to CAWTVGYGYTF.

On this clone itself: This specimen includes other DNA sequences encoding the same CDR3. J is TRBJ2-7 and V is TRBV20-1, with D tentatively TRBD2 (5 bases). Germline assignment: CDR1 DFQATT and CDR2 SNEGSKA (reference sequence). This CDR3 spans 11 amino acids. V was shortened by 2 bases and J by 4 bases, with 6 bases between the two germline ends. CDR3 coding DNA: TGCAGTGCTAGAAGCGGTTACGAGCAGTACTTC. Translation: CSARSGYEQYF.

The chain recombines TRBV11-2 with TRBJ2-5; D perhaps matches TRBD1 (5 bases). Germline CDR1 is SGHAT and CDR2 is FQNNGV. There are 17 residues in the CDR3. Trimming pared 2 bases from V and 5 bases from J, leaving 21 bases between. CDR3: CASSLNPSGALGETQYF. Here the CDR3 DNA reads TGTGCCAGCAGCTTAAACCCTAGTGGGGCTTTGGGGGAGACCCAGTACTTC.

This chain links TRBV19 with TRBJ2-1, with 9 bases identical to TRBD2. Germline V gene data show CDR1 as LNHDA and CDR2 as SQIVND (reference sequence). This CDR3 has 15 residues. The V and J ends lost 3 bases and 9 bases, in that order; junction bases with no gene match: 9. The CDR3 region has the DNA TGTGCCAGTAGTATCAGCGGGAGGTCCCTGGGTGAGCAGTTCTTC. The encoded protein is CASSISGRSLGEQFF. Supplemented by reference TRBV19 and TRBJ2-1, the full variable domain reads DGGITQSPKYLFRKEGQNVTLSCEQNLNHDAMYWYRQDPGQGLRLIYYSQIVNDFQKGDIAEGYSVSREKKESFPLTVTSAQKNPTAFYLCASSISGRSLGEQFFGPGTRLTVL.

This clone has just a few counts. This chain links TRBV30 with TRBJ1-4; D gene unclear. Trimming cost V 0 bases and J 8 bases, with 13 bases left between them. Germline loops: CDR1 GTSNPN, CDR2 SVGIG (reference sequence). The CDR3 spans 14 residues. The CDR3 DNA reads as TGTGCCTGGAGTGTCTGGCCGGGAGGGGAAAAACTGTTTTTT. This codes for CAWSVWPGGEKLFF.

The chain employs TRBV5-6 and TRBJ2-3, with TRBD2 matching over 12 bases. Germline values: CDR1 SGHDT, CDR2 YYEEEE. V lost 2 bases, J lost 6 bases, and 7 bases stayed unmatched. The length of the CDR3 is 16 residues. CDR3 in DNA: TGTGCCAGCAGCTTCAGCCTAGCGGGAGGGTGGGATACGCAGTATTTT. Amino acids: CASSFSLAGGWDTQYF. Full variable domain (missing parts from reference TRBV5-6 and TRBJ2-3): DAGVTQSPTHLIKTRGQQVTLRCSPKSGHDTVSWYQQALGQGPQFIFQYYEEEERQRGNFPDRFSGHQFPNYSSELNVNALLLGDSALYLCASSFSLAGGWDTQYFGPGTRLTVL.

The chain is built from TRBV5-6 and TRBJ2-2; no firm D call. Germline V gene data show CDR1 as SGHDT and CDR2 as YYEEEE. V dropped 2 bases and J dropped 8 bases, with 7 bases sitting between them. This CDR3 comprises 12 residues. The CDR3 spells CASSFKAGELFF. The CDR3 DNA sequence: TGTGCCAGCAGCTTCAAAGCAGGGGAGCTGTTTTTT.

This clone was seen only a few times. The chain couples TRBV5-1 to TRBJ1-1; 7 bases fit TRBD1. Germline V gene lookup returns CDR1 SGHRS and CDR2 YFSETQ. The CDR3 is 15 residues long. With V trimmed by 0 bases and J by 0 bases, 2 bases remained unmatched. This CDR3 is CASSLGDRLNTEAFF. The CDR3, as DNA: TGCGCCAGCAGCTTGGGGGACAGATTGAACACTGAAGCTTTCTTT. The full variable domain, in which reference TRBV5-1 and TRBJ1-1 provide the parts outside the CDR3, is KAGVTQTPRYLIKTRGQQVTLSCSPISGHRSVSWYQQTPGQGLQFLFEYFSETQRNKGNFPGRFSGRQFSNSRSEMNVSTLELGDSALYLCASSLGDRLNTEAFFGQGTRLTVV.

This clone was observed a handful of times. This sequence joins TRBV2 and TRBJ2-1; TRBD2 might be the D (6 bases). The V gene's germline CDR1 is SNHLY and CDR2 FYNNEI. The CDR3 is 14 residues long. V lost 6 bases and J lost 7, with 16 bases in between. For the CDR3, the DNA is TGTGCCAGCAGCCCCTCTTCACGGGGGAATGAGCAGTTCTTC. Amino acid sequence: CASSPSSRGNEQFF.

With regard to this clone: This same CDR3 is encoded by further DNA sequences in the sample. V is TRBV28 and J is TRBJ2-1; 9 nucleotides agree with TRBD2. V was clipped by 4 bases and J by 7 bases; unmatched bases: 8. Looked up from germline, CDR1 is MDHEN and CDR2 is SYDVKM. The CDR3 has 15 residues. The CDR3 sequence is CASSSLAGVDNEQFF. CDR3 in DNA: TGTGCCAGCAGTTCCTTAGCGGGAGTAGATAATGAGCAGTTCTTC. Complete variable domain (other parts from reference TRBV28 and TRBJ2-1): DVKVTQSSRYLVKRTGEKVFLECVQDMDHENMFWYRQDPGLGLRLIYFSYDVKMKEKGDIPEGYSVSREKKERFSLILESASTNQTSMYLCASSSLAGVDNEQFFGPGTRLTVL.

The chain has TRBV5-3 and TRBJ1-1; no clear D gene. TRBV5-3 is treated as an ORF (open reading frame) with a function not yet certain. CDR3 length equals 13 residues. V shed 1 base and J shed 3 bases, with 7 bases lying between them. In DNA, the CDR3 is TGTGCCAGAAGCTTGAAGAGGGACACTGAAGCTTTCTTT. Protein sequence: CARSLKRDTEAFF.

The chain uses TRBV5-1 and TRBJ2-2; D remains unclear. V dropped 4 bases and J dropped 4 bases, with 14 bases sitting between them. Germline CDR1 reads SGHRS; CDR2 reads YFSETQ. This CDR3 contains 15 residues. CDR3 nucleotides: TGCGCCAGCAGCGCGGTCAATTCGGGCACCGGGGAGCTGTTTTTT. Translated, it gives CASSAVNSGTGELFF.

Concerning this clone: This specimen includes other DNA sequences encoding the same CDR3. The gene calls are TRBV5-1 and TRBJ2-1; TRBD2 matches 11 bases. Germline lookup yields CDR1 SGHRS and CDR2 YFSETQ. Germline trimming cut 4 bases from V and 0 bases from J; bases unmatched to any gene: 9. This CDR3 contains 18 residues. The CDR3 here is CASSGPLAGGLSYNEQFF. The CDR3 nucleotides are TGCGCCAGCAGCGGACCTCTAGCGGGAGGTCTCTCCTACAATGAGCAGTTCTTC.